Described below is a single T cell receptor (beta chain) sequence and its context. What it binds is not known. Once extracted for a subset, genomic DNA was divided evenly among several immunoSEQ plates. Here immunoSEQ multiplex PCR was the method, and the copy in TCRdb shows in-frame clones only, minus some. The profile shows under 600,000 clones, roughly 79% of them singletons. This specimen comes from a study of shared clonotypes between healthy human individuals. Donors were healthy HIV-negative adults without recently reported acute infections or vaccinations. Looked up from germline, CDR1 is MNHEY and CDR2 is SMNVEV (reference sequence). This CDR3 has 12 amino acids. V lost 8 bases and J lost 2, with 10 bases in between. Whole-study findings and limits: A small donor pool kept down the genetic and exposure-history diversity that was represented. Sampling was confined to blood; repertoires within tissues likely differ.

Specimen: PBMCs. The chain combines TRBV27 with TRBJ2-7; D uncertain. The sequence came from a woman in her thirties or forties in good health. Some clones in this sample may be carry-over from other donors' samples. CDR3 residues: CASADTAYEQYF. CDR3 DNA sequence: TGTGCCAGCGCTGACACAGCCTACGAGCAGTACTTC.